These 32 T cell receptor beta chains were all obtained from the same sample, sequenced in a study of blood T cell repertoires in COVID-19. Clones were read by immunoSEQ multiplex PCR, and TCRdb kept only the in-frame ones, dropping some. The table includes approximately 350,000 clones, 80% to 90% detected once. Specimen: peripheral blood. Receptor source: a man aged 30 to 39 with active or convalescent COVID-19.

The rearrangement links TRBV24-1 to TRBJ1-1; 7 bases match TRBD1. V was clipped by 2 bases and J by 4 bases; unmatched bases: 12. CDR1 is KGHDR, CDR2 SFDVKD, per germline. The CDR3 sequence is 17 residues long. This chain's CDR3 is CATSDSERLGTATEAFF. The DNA for the CDR3 is TGTGCCACCAGTGATTCGGAGCGCCTAGGGACAGCCACTGAAGCTTTCTTT.

This chain joins TRBV27 and TRBJ2-7; the match to TRBD2 covers 12 bases. CDR1 and CDR2 from the germline V gene are MNHEY and SMNVEV (reference sequence). This CDR3 has 15 amino acids. Unmatched junction bases numbered 11, after V lost 7 bases and J lost 7 bases. CDR3 DNA: TGTGCCAGCAACACCGTGACTAGCGGGAGCGCGGAGCAGTACTTC. Translated, it gives CASNTVTSGSAEQYF.

The J gene is TRBJ2-7, the V gene TRBV5-8, with 7 bases lining up with TRBD1. J gave up 3 bases and V 0 bases, and 9 bases lay outside the gene matches. This CDR3 is 16 amino acids long. Germline values: CDR1 SGHTS, CDR2 YDEGEE. The CDR3 loop is CASSLGSTGTIYEQYF. The CDR3 DNA follows: TGTGCCAGCAGCTTGGGGTCGACAGGGACAATCTACGAGCAGTACTTC.

V gene TRBV29-1 combines with J gene TRBJ2-5, with D tentatively TRBD1 (5 bases). The CDR3 is made up of 15 amino acids. V lost 2 bases and J lost 5, with 18 bases in between. Germline V gives CDR1 SQVTM, CDR2 ANQGSEA. The CDR3 loop is CSVEPAGKDQETQYF. In DNA form, the CDR3 reads TGCAGCGTTGAACCCGCAGGGAAAGATCAGGAGACCCAGTACTTC.

Only a few counts were recorded for this clone. The chain is built from TRBV10-1 and TRBJ1-1; 8 bases are a match to TRBD1. The CDR3 runs 13 residues. The ends lost 6 bases at V and 4 bases at J; junction bases unmatched: 4. Germline V CDR1 and CDR2: WNHNN, SYGVQD (reference sequence). As DNA, the CDR3 is TGCGCCAGCAGCAGACAGGGGTGCACTGAAGCTTTCTTT. Translation gives CASSRQGCTEAFF.

This clone was seen more than once but under ten times. The chain's CDR3 is CASSQGASGKHNEQFF. The CDR3 DNA reads as TGTGCCAGCAGCCAAGGGGCTAGCGGGAAACACAATGAGCAGTTCTTC. The rearrangement joins TRBV3-1 (or the pseudogene TRBV3-2) to TRBJ2-1, with TRBD2 matching over 9 bases. This CDR3 is built from 16 residues. Germline values: CDR1 LGHDT, CDR2 YNNKEL (reference sequence). Trimming removed 1 base from V and 5 bases from J; junction bases left unmatched: 6.

CDR3 sequence: CASNPRDSLYEQYF. In DNA, the CDR3 is TGTGCCAGCAACCCGAGGGACAGTCTGTACGAGCAGTACTTC. The V and J genes are TRBV2 and TRBJ2-7; 7 bases map to TRBD1. The germline gives CDR1 SNHLY, CDR2 FYNNEI. V trimming: 7 bases; J trimming: 4 bases; junction bases outside the gene matches: 10. The CDR3 extends over 14 amino acids. The full variable domain, in which reference TRBV2 and TRBJ2-7 provide the parts outside the CDR3, is EPEVTQTPSHQVTQMGQEVILRCVPISNHLYFYWYRQILGQKVEFLVSFYNNEISEKSEIFDDQFSVERPDGSNFTLKIRSTKLEDSAMYFCASNPRDSLYEQYFGPGTRLTVT.

V and J are TRBV7-2 and TRBJ1-3; 7 positions match TRBD1. The CDR3 loop spans 22 amino acids. CDR1 and CDR2 from the germline V gene are SGHTA and FQGNSA. Germline trimming cut 0 bases from V and 0 bases from J; bases unmatched to any gene: 20. The CDR3 bases are TGTGCCAGCAGCTTAGCCAATGCGACAGGGCCGAATTATACGACCTCTGGAAACACCATATATTTT. Translation: CASSLANATGPNYTTSGNTIYF.

CDR3 sequence reads: CASSLVVTFNRGLSSYEQYF. CDR3 in DNA: TGTGCCAGCAGCTTGGTCGTCACCTTTAACAGGGGACTGAGCTCCTACGAGCAGTACTTC. This sequence joins TRBV5-4 and TRBJ2-7, with a tentative D call TRBD1 (7 bases). The CDR3 sequence is 20 residues long. Trimming removed 0 bases from V and 0 bases from J, with 25 bases in between. CDR1 is SGHNT, CDR2 YYREEE, per germline (reference sequence).

The chain combines TRBV3-1 (or the pseudogene TRBV3-2) with TRBJ2-7; 10 nucleotides align to TRBD2. The trim removed 4 bases at V and 1 base at J, leaving 10 bases unmatched. The CDR3 consists of 17 residues. CDR1 and CDR2 from the germline V gene are LGHDT and YNNKEL (reference sequence). For the CDR3, the DNA is TGTGCCAGCAGCCCCTGGGGGCGAGCGGGAGGGTCCTACGAGCAGTACTTC. It translates to CASSPWGRAGGSYEQYF.

This chain's CDR3 is CASSAPRIGGPHNEQFF. Written as DNA, the CDR3 is TGTGCCAGCAGTGCCCCTAGGATTGGAGGGCCTCACAATGAGCAGTTCTTC. The chain uses TRBV6-2 or TRBV6-3 and TRBJ2-1, with D possibly matching TRBD2 (6 bases). The CDR3 length is 17 residues. V shed 5 bases and J shed 5 bases, with 22 bases lying between them. Germline V gene sequence: CDR1 MNHEY, CDR2 SVGEGT.

The gene calls are TRBV29-1 and TRBJ1-2; D gene ambiguous. The CDR3 extends over 13 amino acids. V lost 5 bases to trimming and J lost 5 bases, with 15 bases between them. From germline, CDR1 is SQVTM and CDR2 ANQGSEA. The CDR3: CSVLEGQPYGYTF. CDR3 coding DNA: TGCAGCGTTCTCGAGGGCCAACCTTATGGCTACACCTTC.

J is TRBJ2-7 and V is TRBV18, with D tentatively TRBD1 (6 bases). CDR3 length: 14 residues. V lost 4 bases, J lost 7 bases, and 17 bases lay in between. In germline, CDR1 is KGHSH, CDR2 LQKENI. The CDR3 DNA sequence: TGTGCCAGCTCACAAGACAGGCCCCAAGGGGAGCAGTACTTC. As protein: CASSQDRPQGEQYF.

The CDR3 DNA reads TGTGCCAGCAGAGCAGGGAGGTGGCTAGCGGGGGTTGGGGCCAACGTCCTGACTTTC. Translated, it gives CASRAGRWLAGVGANVLTF. The chain recombines TRBV11-3 with TRBJ2-6; 10 nucleotides line up with TRBD2. The germline V gene has CDR1 SGHNT and CDR2 YENEEA. With V trimmed by 6 bases and J by 3 bases, 14 bases remained unmatched. The CDR3 totals 19 residues.

This sequence joins TRBV19 and TRBJ2-4, with D maybe TRBD2 (6 bases). CDR1 is LNHDA, CDR2 SQIVND, per germline (reference sequence). The V end was cut by 3 bases, the J end by 6 bases, with 15 bases between. The CDR3 extends over 15 amino acids. The DNA for the CDR3 is TGTGCCAGTAGTATTGGACCCGGAGCGGGAAACATTCAGTACTTC. Translating it yields CASSIGPGAGNIQYF.

The rearrangement links TRBV7-3 to TRBJ2-5; 8 bases fit TRBD1. This CDR3 is built from 13 residues. With 6 bases clipped from V and 4 bases from J, the junction kept 4 bases outside the gene matches. Looked up from germline, CDR1 is SGHTA and CDR2 is FQGTGA. CDR3 residues: CASSQGAGETQYF. The CDR3 DNA sequence: TGTGCCAGCAGTCAGGGGGCGGGAGAGACCCAGTACTTC.

This clone was seen more than once but under ten times. The chain is built from TRBV12-3 or TRBV12-4 and TRBJ1-6, with D possibly TRBD1 on 6 matching bases. The CDR3 spans 13 residues. Trimming removed 6 bases at V and 5 bases at J, with 8 bases between. In nucleotides, the CDR3 is TGTGCCAGCAGCAGGGACAATAATTCACCCCTCCACTTT. This sequence encodes CASSRDNNSPLHF.

The V gene is TRBV29-1, the J gene TRBJ2-7; D call uncertain. Per germline, CDR1 SQVTM and CDR2 ANQGSEA. This CDR3 has 13 residues. Trimming took 0 bases from V and 6 from J, leaving 12 bases between them. The chain's CDR3 is CSVEDPKDSEQYF. The CDR3 bases are TGCAGCGTTGAAGATCCGAAAGACTCCGAGCAGTACTTC.

V is TRBV3-1 (or the pseudogene TRBV3-2) and J is TRBJ2-1; 8 bases agree with TRBD2. The germline gives CDR1 LGHDT, CDR2 YNNKEL (reference sequence). The V gene end was trimmed by 0 bases and the J gene end by 3 bases; junction bases not matched to a gene: 4. The CDR3 extends over 16 amino acids. The CDR3 is CASSQEGRGDYNEQFF. CDR3 nucleotide sequence: TGTGCCAGCAGCCAAGAAGGGCGGGGGGACTACAATGAGCAGTTCTTC.

This sequence joins TRBV18 and TRBJ2-3; TRBD2 might be the D (5 bases). Germline CDR1 and CDR2: KGHSH and LQKENI. The CDR3 is made up of 13 amino acids. Trimming cost V 0 bases and J 6 bases, with 7 bases left between them. CDR3 bases: TGTGCCAGCTCACCACCGGAGGAGGATACGCAGTATTTT. Its translation is CASSPPEEDTQYF.

The rearrangement links TRBV10-3 to TRBJ1-1; 7 bases fit TRBD1. Germline V gene lookup returns CDR1 ENHRY and CDR2 SYGVKD. The CDR3 loop spans 13 amino acids. V dropped 7 bases and J dropped 5; count of bases not matched to a gene: 7. The CDR3 DNA reads TGTGCCATCACCGGGACAGAAGGGACTGAAGCTTTCTTT. Encoded protein: CAITGTEGTEAFF.

The chain employs TRBV7-2 and TRBJ1-2, with 7 bases lining up with TRBD1. CDR3 size: 16 residues. Germline V CDR1 and CDR2: SGHTA, FQGNSA. The junction had 5 bases not matched to a gene; V was cut back by 1 base and J by 0 bases. The chain's CDR3 is CASSLVTGDTNYGYTF. The CDR3, as DNA: TGTGCCAGCAGCTTAGTTACAGGGGACACTAACTATGGCTACACCTTC. Full variable domain (rest looked up from reference TRBV7-2 and TRBJ1-2): GAGVSQSPSNKVTEKGKDVELRCDPISGHTALYWYRQSLGQGLEFLIYFQGNSAPDKSGLPSDRFSAERTGGSVSTLTIQRTQQEDSAVYLCASSLVTGDTNYGYTFGSGTRLTVV.

This chain links TRBV19 with TRBJ2-3, with TRBD2 identical over 11 bases. The CDR3 extends over 15 amino acids. Germline CDR1 reads LNHDA; CDR2 reads SQIVND (reference sequence). V was clipped by 4 bases and J by 2 bases; unmatched bases: 2. CDR3 DNA sequence: TGTGCCAGTAGTACTAGCGGGGGGTTCACAGATACGCAGTATTTT. This codes for CASSTSGGFTDTQYF.

The chain uses TRBV30 and TRBJ2-5; 12 bases agree with TRBD2. Germline loops: CDR1 GTSNPN, CDR2 SVGIG (reference sequence). The CDR3 is 13 amino acids. The ends lost 8 bases at V and 4 bases at J; junction bases unmatched: 5. CDR3 DNA sequence: TGTGCCGGAGAGACTAGCGGGGGAGAGACCCAGTACTTC. Protein: CAGETSGGETQYF.

This sequence joins TRBV30 and TRBJ1-1, with D perhaps matching TRBD1 (5 bases). The V gene lost 2 bases and the J gene lost 0 bases, with 7 bases spanning the gap. CDR1 GTSNPN and CDR2 SVGIG come from the germline V gene (reference sequence). This CDR3 comprises 13 residues. Here the CDR3 DNA reads TGTGCCTGGAGTCACAGGCTGAACACTGAAGCTTTCTTT. As protein: CAWSHRLNTEAFF.

V gene TRBV6-5 combines with J gene TRBJ1-1, with 7 bases that match TRBD1. Germline CDR1 MNHEY, CDR2 SVGAGI. Germline trimming cut 5 bases from V and 1 base from J; bases unmatched to any gene: 4. This CDR3 has 14 amino acids. CDR3 DNA: TGTGCCAGCAGTCCCCGGGACAGGAACACTGAAGCTTTCTTT. This sequence encodes CASSPRDRNTEAFF.

This clone came up a few times. This chain connects TRBV18 to TRBJ2-7; the D gene is possibly TRBD1 (5 bases). This CDR3 has 14 amino acids. Trimming shortened V by 1 base and J by 4 bases, and 11 bases separated the two germline ends. CDR1 is KGHSH and CDR2 is LQKENI in the germline V gene. CDR3 DNA: TGTGCCAGCTCACCACGGGCCAGGGCGTACGAGCAGTACTTC. This sequence encodes CASSPRARAYEQYF. Together with reference TRBV18 and TRBJ2-7, the CDR3 gives the full variable domain: NAGVMQNPRHLVRRRGQEARLRCSPMKGHSHVYWYRQLPEEGLKFMVYLQKENIIDESGMPKERFSAEFPKEGPSILRIQQVVRGDSAAYFCASSPRARAYEQYFGPGTRLTVT.

A few counts support this clone. The chain links TRBV7-3 to TRBJ2-1, with TRBD2 identical over 13 bases. Germline V gene sequence: CDR1 SGHTA, CDR2 FQGTGA. CDR3 length: 18 residues. Trimming took 0 bases from V and 7 from J; bases not matched to a gene: 9. The CDR3 DNA sequence: TGTGCCAGCAGCTTAACACCACTAGCGGGAGGGACGGGGAATGAGCAGTTCTTC. It translates to CASSLTPLAGGTGNEQFF.

V usage is TRBV19 and J usage is TRBJ1-1; D gene ambiguous. CDR3 length: 12 amino acids. Between the trimmed V and J ends, which lost 5 bases and 6 bases, there was a span of 10 bases. Looked up from germline, CDR1 is LNHDA and CDR2 is SQIVND (reference sequence). CDR3 protein: CASSRRAAEAFF. The DNA of the CDR3 is TGTGCCAGTAGTCGGAGGGCAGCTGAAGCTTTCTTT. The entire variable domain, with the rest obtained from reference TRBV19 and TRBJ1-1, is as follows: DGGITQSPKYLFRKEGQNVTLSCEQNLNHDAMYWYRQDPGQGLRLIYYSQIVNDFQKGDIAEGYSVSREKKESFPLTVTSAQKNPTAFYLCASSRRAAEAFFGQGTRLTVV.

J is TRBJ1-1 and V is TRBV6-2 or TRBV6-3; weak D call: TRBD1 (5 bases). This CDR3 is 15 amino acids long. In germline, CDR1 is MNHEY, CDR2 SVGEGT. V lost 6 bases and J lost 1, with 15 bases in between. The CDR3 reads CASSPRGGRNTEAFF. CDR3 nucleotide sequence: TGTGCCAGCAGCCCTCGGGGGGGGAGGAACACTGAAGCTTTCTTT.

The genes are TRBV5-4 and TRBJ2-5, with D tentatively TRBD2 (5 bases). The CDR3 sequence is 15 residues long. Germline assignment: CDR1 SGHNT and CDR2 YYREEE (reference sequence). The ends were cut back, 1 base at V and 5 bases at J, with 15 bases in the middle. CDR3 residues: CASSLFLARGETQYF. The CDR3 bases are TGTGCCAGCAGCTTGTTCCTAGCACGAGGGGAGACCCAGTACTTC.

This rearrangement joins TRBV5-1 to TRBJ2-1, with 14 bases lining up with TRBD2. CDR1 is SGHRS, CDR2 YFSETQ, per germline. The CDR3 contains 15 residues. Trimming at V came to 0 bases and at J to 9 bases, leaving 2 bases not matched to a gene. The CDR3, as DNA: TGCGCCAGCAGCTTGGGGACTAGCGGGAGGCTTGAGCAGTTCTTC. It translates to CASSLGTSGRLEQFF.